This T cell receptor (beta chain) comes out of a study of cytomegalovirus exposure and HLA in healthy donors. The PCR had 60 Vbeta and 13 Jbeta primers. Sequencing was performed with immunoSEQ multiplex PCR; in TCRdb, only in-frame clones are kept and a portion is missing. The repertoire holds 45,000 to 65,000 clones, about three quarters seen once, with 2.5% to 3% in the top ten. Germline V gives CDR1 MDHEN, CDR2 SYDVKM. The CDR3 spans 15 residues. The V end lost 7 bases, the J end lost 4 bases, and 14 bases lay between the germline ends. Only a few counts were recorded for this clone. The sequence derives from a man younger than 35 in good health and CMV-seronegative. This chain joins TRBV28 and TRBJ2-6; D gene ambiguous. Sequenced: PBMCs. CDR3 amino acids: CASTNGLAGANVLTF. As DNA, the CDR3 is TGTGCCAGCACAAACGGATTAGCCGGGGCCAACGTCCTGACTTTC.